The present T cell receptor beta chain was sequenced within a study of T cell clones after liver transplantation (dated by TCRdb to between 2017 and 2020). In terms of the full investigation: ITN030ST, the source of the samples, was a randomized trial that attempted immunosuppression withdrawal within 2 years of liver transplantation. Blood samples were collected pre-transplant, pre-randomization before withdrawal, and post-randomization after either full withdrawal or failed withdrawal. Tolerance was defined as complete immunosuppression withdrawal for at least one year with no rise in liver enzymes beyond twice the upper limit of normal. Donor-reactive T cell clones were identified using TCRbeta sequencing after a pre-transplant mixed lymphocyte reaction and were then followed in post-transplant blood. Third party-reactive TCRbeta sequences from pre-transplant MLRs were also identified as an antigen-independent comparator for donor-reactive sequences. Until randomization at 12-24 months post-transplant, subjects were given standard immunosuppression, with no induction therapy. Of the eight recipients, a few were HCV-positive, while the remaining recipients had been transplanted for non-autoimmune, non-viral indications. The studied cohort comprised 8 liver transplant recipients, 3 classified as tolerant and 5 as non-tolerant.

High-throughput TCRbeta CDR3 sequencing of frozen genomic DNA was performed by immunoSEQ, with PCR amplification, mapping, bias correction and internal controls included. From the authors' description of their analysis: Only productive rearrangements were retained, and each unique TCRbeta sequence was defined by its CDR3 nucleotide sequence together with its V and J gene. A sequence counted as donor-reactive only if the sequence showed at least 5-fold expansion in CFSE-low cells compared with unstimulated pre-transplant cells and had a frequency of at least 0.01%. Minimum frequency thresholds were set for each subject on the basis of the unstimulated sample with the lowest template count, so that a detection power of at least 90% was ensured. Jensen-Shannon divergence between the top 1000 TCRbeta sequences post- versus pre-transplant served as the measure of repertoire turnover. Changes in detection of donor-reactive sequences were tested with two-sided Fisher's exact tests. TCRdb carries this immuneACCESS record with in-frame sequences only. Its versions omit some clonotypes, under half of them owing to an unresolved V gene in the studies checked, with the rest unexplained. V and J calls and clone size are given by that table; D and trimming were obtained from the DNA. The sample has about 51,000 clones on record, less than 90% of them singletons. Jointly, the top ten make up about 15% of the sample.

Unstimulated PBMCs, after thawing, were stained for CD3, CD4 and CD8 and then FACS-sorted into CD3+CD4+ and CD3+CD8+ populations. All 8 studied subjects were randomized to immunosuppression withdrawal. The Qiagen DNeasy Blood and Tissue Kit was used for isolation of genomic DNA. This clone was observed a single time. Its antigen target is currently unknown. Within one base of it there is no much larger clone, and no base qualities were kept. For this chain, trimming is 4 bases at the V end and 0 bases at the J end, and the number of junction bases without a gene match is 8. Via the germline V gene (reference sequence), CDR1 is SEHNR and CDR2 FQNEAQ. Reading from cysteine to phenylalanine, the CDR3 counts 17 amino acids. The sequence is cut down to CDR3 DNA, 51 bases in frame from base 1. What the authors observed across the whole study: Because allograft tissue specimens were not available, migration of donor-reactive T cells into the graft, rather than deletion, may have occurred. After accounting for repertoire turnover, donor-reactive detection was significantly reduced in 7 of 8 subjects for CD4 and 8 of 8 for CD8. A significant post-transplant decrease in circulating donor-reactive CD4 TCRbeta sequences was observed in 5 of 8 subjects, irrespective of tolerance or HCV status. The conclusions were considered preliminary, being limited by small, heterogeneous patient numbers and non-standardized post-transplant time points. Donor-reactive sequences decreased more than third party-reactive sequences, which suggests partial antigen-specific deletion that was not related to withdrawal success. Low numbers of available donor cells limited the measurable donor-reactive repertoire in a couple of subjects.

The sample consisted of CD8+ T cells from blood, taken 12 months after liver transplant. This sequence originates from a human patient who received a liver transplant. After a transplant, the graft donor may have provided part of the T cells. The V gene is TRBV7-9 and the J gene is TRBJ2-1; TRBD1 fits 8 bases in the junction. The CDR3 corresponds to CASSSLDRASSYNEQFF. The sequenced DNA is TGTGCCAGCAGCTCCCTGGACAGGGCGAGCTCCTACAATGAGCAGTTCTTC.